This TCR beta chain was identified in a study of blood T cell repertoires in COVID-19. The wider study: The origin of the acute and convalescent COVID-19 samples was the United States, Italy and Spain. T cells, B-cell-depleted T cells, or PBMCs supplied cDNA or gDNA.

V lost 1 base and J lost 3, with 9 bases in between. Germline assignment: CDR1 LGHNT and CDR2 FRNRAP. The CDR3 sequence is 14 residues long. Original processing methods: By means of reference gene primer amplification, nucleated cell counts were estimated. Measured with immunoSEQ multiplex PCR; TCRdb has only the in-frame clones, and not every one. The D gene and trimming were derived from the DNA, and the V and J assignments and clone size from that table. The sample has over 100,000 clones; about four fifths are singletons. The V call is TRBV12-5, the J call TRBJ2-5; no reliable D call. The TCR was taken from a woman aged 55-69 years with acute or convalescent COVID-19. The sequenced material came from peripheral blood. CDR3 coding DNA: TGTGCTAGTGGTTTGGAGTCAGGAAAAGAGACCCAGTACTTC. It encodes CASGLESGKETQYF.